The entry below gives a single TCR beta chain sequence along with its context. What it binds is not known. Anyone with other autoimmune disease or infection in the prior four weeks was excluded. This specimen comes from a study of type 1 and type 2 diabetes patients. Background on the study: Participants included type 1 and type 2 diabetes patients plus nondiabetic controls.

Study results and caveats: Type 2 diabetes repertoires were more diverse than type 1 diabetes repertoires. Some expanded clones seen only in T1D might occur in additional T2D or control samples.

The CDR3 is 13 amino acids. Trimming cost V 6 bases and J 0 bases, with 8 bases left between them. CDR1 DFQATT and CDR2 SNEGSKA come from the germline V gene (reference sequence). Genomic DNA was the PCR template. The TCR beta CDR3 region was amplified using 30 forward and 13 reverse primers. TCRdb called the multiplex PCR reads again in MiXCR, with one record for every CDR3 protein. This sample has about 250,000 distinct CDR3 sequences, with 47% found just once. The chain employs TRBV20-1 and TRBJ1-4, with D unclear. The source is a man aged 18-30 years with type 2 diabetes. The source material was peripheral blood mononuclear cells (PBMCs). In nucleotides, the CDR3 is TGCAGTGCACCGGGCCCAACTAATGAAAAACTGTTTTTT. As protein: CSAPGPTNEKLFF.